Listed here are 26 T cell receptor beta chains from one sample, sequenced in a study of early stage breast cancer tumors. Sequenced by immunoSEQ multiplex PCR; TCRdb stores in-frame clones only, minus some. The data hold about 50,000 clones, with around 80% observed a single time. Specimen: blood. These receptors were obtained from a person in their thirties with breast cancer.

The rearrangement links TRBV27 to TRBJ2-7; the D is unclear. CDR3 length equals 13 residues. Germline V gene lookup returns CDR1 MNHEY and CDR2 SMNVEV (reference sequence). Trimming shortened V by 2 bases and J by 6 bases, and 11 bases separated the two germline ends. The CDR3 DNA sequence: TGTGCCAGCAGTTTAAGTGGACCCTCCGAGCAGTACTTC. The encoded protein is CASSLSGPSEQYF.

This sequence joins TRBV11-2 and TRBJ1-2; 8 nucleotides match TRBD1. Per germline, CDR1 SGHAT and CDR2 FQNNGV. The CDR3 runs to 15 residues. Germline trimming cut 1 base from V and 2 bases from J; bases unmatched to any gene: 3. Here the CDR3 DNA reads TGTGCCAGCAGCTTAGTGACAGGGGCAAACTATGGCTACACCTTC. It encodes CASSLVTGANYGYTF.

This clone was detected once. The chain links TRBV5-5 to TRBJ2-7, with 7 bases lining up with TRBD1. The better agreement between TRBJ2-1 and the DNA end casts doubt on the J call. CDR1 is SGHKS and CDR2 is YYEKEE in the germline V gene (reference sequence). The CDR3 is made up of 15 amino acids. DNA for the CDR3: TGTGCCAGCAGCGACCGGACAGGTCCCTCCTACGCGCAGTTCTTC. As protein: CASSDRTGPSYAQFF.

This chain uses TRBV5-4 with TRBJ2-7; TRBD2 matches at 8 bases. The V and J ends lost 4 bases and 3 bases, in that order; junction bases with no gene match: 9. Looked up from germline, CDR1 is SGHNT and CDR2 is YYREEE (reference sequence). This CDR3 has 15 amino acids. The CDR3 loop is CASSPTGLVGYEQYF. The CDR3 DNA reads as TGTGCCAGCAGCCCAACGGGACTAGTCGGCTACGAGCAGTACTTC.

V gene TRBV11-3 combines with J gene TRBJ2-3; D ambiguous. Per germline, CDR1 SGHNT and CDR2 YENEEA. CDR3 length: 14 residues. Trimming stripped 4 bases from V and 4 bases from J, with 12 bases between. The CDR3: CASSYRAGADTQYF. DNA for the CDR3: TGTGCCAGCAGCTACCGGGCTGGGGCAGATACGCAGTATTTT.

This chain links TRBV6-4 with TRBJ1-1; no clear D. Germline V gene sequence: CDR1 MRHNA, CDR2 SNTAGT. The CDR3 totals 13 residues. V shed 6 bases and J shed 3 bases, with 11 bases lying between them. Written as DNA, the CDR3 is TGTGCCAGCAGACCCACGACGGACACTGAAGCTTTCTTT. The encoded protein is CASRPTTDTEAFF.

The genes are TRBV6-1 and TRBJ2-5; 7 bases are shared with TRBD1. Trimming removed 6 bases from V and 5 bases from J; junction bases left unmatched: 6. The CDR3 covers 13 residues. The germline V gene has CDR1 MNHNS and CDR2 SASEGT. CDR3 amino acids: CASRDDRVETQYF. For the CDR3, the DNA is TGTGCCAGCAGAGACGACAGGGTCGAGACCCAGTACTTC.

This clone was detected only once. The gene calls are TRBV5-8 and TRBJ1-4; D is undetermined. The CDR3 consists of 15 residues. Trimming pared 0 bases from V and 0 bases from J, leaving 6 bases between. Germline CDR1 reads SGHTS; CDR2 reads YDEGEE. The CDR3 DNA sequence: TGTGCCAGCAGCTTGGTGGGAGCAACTAATGAAAAACTGTTTTTT. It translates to CASSLVGATNEKLFF.

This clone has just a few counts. CDR3 bases: TGTGCCAGCAGCACTGACTCAGTCAGCTACACCTTC. It codes for CASSTDSVSYTF. The V and J genes are TRBV9 and TRBJ1-2; D is uncertain. Trimming pared 4 bases from V and 9 bases from J, leaving 13 bases between. CDR3 length: 12 amino acids. In germline, CDR1 is SGDLS, CDR2 YYNGEE. Supplemented by reference TRBV9 and TRBJ1-2, the full variable domain reads DSGVTQTPKHLITATGQRVTLRCSPRSGDLSVYWYQQSLDQGLQFLIQYYNGEERAKGNILERFSAQQFPDLHSELNLSSLELGDSALYFCASSTDSVSYTFGSGTRLTVV.

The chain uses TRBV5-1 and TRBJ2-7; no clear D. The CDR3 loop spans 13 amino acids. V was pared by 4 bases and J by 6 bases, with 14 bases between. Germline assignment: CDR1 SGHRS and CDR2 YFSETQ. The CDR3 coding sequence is TGCGCCAGCAGCCTCATTTCGGAGAGCGAGCAGTACTTC. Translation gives CASSLISESEQYF.

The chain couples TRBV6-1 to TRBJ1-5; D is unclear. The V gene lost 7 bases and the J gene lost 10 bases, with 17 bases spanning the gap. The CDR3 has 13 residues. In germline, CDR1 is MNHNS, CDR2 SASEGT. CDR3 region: CASNTRKINPQHF. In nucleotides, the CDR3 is TGTGCCAGCAACACCCGGAAGATCAACCCCCAGCATTTT.

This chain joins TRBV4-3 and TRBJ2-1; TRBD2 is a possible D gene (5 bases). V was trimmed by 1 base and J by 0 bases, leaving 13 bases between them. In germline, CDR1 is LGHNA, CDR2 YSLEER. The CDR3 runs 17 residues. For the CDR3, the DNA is TGCGCCAGCAGCCAAGGTCGGTCTGGGAGCTCCTACAATGAGCAGTTCTTC. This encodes CASSQGRSGSSYNEQFF.

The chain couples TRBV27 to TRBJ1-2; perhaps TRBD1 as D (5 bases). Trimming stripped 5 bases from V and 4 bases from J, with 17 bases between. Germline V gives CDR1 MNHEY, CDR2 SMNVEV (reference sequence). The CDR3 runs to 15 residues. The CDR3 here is CASSRDSRQRYGYTF. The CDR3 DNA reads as TGTGCCAGCAGTAGGGACTCTCGTCAGCGCTATGGCTACACCTTC.

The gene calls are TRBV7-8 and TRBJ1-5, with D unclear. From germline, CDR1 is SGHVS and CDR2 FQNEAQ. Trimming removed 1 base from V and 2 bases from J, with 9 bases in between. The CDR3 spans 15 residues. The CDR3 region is CASSLGNIGNQPQHF. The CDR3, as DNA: TGTGCCAGCAGCTTAGGGAACATAGGCAATCAGCCCCAGCATTTT.

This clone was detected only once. The CDR3 DNA reads TGTGCCAGCAGCCAATTGGGAGAGGGACGCTCGGGGACCCAGTACTTC. Encoded protein: CASSQLGEGRSGTQYF. V usage is TRBV7-8 and J usage is TRBJ2-5; the D gene could be TRBD1 or TRBD2 (5 bases each). The CDR3 loop spans 16 amino acids. Germline assignment: CDR1 SGHVS and CDR2 FQNEAQ. Trimming stripped 5 bases from V and 7 bases from J, with 23 bases between. Variable domain in full (rest from reference TRBV7-8 and TRBJ2-5): GAGVSQSPRYKVAKRGQDVALRCDPISGHVSLFWYQQALGQGPEFLTYFQNEAQLDKSGLPSDRFFAERPEGSVSTLKIQRTQQEDSAVYLCASSQLGEGRSGTQYFGPGTRLLVL.

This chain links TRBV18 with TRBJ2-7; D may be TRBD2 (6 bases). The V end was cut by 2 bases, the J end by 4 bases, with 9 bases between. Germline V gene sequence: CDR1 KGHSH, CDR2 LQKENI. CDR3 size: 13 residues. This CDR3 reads CASSPGRPYEQYF. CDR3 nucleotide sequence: TGTGCCAGCTCACCAGGGAGGCCTTACGAGCAGTACTTC.

This chain's CDR3 is CASSPWPLAGAGELFF. Written as DNA, the CDR3 is TGTGCCAGCTCCCCCTGGCCACTAGCGGGAGCCGGGGAGCTGTTTTTT. This chain joins TRBV18 and TRBJ2-2; 11 bases align to TRBD2. The germline V gene encodes CDR1 KGHSH and CDR2 LQKENI. This CDR3 spans 16 amino acids. J gave up 6 bases and V 6 bases, and 9 bases lay outside the gene matches.

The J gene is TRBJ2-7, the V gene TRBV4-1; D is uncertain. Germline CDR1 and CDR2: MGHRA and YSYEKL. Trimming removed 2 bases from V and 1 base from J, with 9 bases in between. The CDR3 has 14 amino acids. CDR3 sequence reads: CASSQPLGSYEQYF. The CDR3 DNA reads TGCGCCAGCAGCCAACCCCTAGGATCCTACGAGCAGTACTTC.

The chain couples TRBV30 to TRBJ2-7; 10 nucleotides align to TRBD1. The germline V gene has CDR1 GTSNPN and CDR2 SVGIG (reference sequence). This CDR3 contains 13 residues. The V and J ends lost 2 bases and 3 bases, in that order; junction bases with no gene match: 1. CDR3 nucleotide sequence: TGTGCCTGGAGTCGGGACAGGGGCTACGAGCAGTACTTC. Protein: CAWSRDRGYEQYF.

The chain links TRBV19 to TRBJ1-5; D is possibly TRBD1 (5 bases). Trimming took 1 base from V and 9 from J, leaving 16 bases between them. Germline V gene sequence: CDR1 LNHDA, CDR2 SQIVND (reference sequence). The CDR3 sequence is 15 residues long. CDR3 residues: CASSIVRGRGGPQHF. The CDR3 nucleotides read TGTGCCAGTAGTATAGTCCGCGGGCGGGGGGGGCCCCAGCATTTT.

CDR3 sequence reads: CASSVRQGVTYEQYF. The CDR3 region has the DNA TGTGCCAGCAGCGTACGACAGGGGGTAACCTACGAGCAGTACTTC. The rearrangement links TRBV5-4 to TRBJ2-7, with 9 bases fitting TRBD1. Trimming at V came to 4 bases and at J to 2 bases, leaving 7 bases not matched to a gene. Germline loops: CDR1 SGHNT, CDR2 YYREEE (reference sequence). CDR3 length: 15 residues.

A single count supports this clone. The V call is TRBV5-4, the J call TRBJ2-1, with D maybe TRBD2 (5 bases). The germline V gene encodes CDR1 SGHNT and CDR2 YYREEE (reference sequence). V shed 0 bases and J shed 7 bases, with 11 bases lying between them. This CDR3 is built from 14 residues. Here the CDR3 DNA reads TGTGCCAGCAGCTTGGACCTAGCCGCGAATGAGCAGTTCTTC. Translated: CASSLDLAANEQFF.

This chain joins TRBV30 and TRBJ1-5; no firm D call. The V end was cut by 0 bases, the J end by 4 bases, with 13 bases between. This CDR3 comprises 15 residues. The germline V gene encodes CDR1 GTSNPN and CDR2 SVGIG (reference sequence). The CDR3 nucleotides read TGTGCCTGGAGTGTTCCCCAAGGCGGGAATCAGCCCCAGCATTTT. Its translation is CAWSVPQGGNQPQHF.

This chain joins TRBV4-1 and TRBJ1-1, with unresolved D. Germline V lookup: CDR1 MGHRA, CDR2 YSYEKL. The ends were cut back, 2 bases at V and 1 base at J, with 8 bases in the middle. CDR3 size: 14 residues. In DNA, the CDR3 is TGCGCCAGCAGCCAAACAACAGCGAACACTGAAGCTTTCTTT. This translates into CASSQTTANTEAFF.

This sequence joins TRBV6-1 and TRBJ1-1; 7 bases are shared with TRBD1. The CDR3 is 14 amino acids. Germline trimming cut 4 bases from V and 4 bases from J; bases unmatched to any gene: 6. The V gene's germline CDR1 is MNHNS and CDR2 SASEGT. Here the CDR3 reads CASSASTGFTEAFF. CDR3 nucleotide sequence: TGTGCCAGCAGTGCCTCGACAGGGTTCACTGAAGCTTTCTTT.

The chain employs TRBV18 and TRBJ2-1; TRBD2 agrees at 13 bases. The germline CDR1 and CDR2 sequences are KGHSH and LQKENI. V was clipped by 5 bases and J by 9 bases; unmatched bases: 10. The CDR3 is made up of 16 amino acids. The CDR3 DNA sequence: TGTGCCAGCTCAAGTTCCGGGACTAGCGGGATTGTTGAGCAGTTCTTC. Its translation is CASSSSGTSGIVEQFF.